The present entry profiles one T cell receptor (beta chain) with its context. Its specificity is not known. Each CDR3 protein gets one entry after TCRdb re-called the 5' RACE reads with MiXCR. The sample holds some 190,000 distinct CDR3 sequences, roughly 16% seen once. The data are from a study of T-cell memory formation after mild COVID-19. Study-wide results and caveats: Mainly in CM and EM were contracting CD4+ clones; CD8+ were in EMRA.

The CDR3 is 14 residues long. With 6 bases removed from V and 1 base from J, the gap between germline ends came to 9 bases. Germline lookup yields CDR1 MNHEY and CDR2 SVGEGT. The receptor was isolated from an adult woman who had mild COVID-19 (a few samples of this study predate the infection). Cell type and time point are not known. The chain combines TRBV6-2 or TRBV6-3 with TRBJ2-2; unclear D gene. The material sequenced was PBMCs or a T cell subset sorted from them (not recorded which). DNA of the CDR3: TGTGCCAGCAGCAACGGGTTGAACACCGGGGAGCTGTTTTTT. Translating it yields CASSNGLNTGELFF.